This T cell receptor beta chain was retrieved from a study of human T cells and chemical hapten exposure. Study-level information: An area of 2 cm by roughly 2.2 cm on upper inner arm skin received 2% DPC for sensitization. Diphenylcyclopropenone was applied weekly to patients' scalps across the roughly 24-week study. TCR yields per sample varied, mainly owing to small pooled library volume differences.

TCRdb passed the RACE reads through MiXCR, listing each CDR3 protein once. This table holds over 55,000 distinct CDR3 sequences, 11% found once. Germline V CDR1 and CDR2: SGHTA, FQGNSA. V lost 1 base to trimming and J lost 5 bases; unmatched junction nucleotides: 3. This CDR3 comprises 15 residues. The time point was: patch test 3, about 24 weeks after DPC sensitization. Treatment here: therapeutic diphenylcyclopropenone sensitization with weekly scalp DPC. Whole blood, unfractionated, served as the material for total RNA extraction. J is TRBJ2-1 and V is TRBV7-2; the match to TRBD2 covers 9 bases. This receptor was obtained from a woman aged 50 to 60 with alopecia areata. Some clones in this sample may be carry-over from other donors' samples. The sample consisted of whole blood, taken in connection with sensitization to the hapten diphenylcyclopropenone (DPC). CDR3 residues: CASSLGGGANNEQFF. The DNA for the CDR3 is TGTGCCAGCAGCTTAGGCGGGGGGGCCAACAATGAGCAGTTCTTC.